Each of the 19 T cell receptor beta chains below was sequenced from the same sample in a study of shared clonotypes between healthy human individuals (dated by TCRdb to 2018 to 2020). Libraries were made using the immunoSEQ multiplex PCR assay. Imported from immuneACCESS, the table was reduced by TCRdb to in-frame sequences with V and J called. These copies leave out some clones; in studies compared against another copy, an unresolved V gene accounts for under half, and the cause of the remainder is not known. This sample gives about 2.3 million clones in total; about 92% of them show up just once. The top ten clonotypes cover around 0.4% of the sample. The sample taken for sequencing was naive CD4+ T cells from PBMCs. Reading the label with the study, this specimen's cell subset or site is: CD45RA+ positively selected. The receptors were gathered from a man younger than 35 in good health. Some clones in this sample may be carry-over from other donors' samples.

This clone was seen a few times. The same CDR3 is also encoded by other DNA sequences in this sample. For the CDR3, the DNA is TGTGCCAGCACCCTCGGGGGGATGAACACTGAAGCTTTCTTT. It encodes CASTLGGMNTEAFF. The chain employs TRBV7-9 and TRBJ1-1, with TRBD1 as a possible D gene (5 bases). In germline, CDR1 is SEHNR, CDR2 FQNEAQ (reference sequence). This CDR3 spans 14 amino acids. V lost 7 bases and J 0 bases, leaving 12 bases between the germline ends.

The rearrangement joins TRBV2 to TRBJ2-7; D is perhaps TRBD2 (7 bases). The V gene lost 8 bases and the J gene lost 3 bases, with 17 bases spanning the gap. The length of the CDR3 is 14 residues. The germline V gene encodes CDR1 SNHLY and CDR2 FYNNEI. The CDR3 reads CASVFGGGDYEQYF. The DNA of the CDR3 is TGTGCCAGCGTCTTCGGAGGGGGGGACTACGAGCAGTACTTC.

The chain combines TRBV6-1 with TRBJ2-7; D unresolved. Germline values: CDR1 MNHNS, CDR2 SASEGT. V was shortened by 5 bases and J by 6 bases, with 11 bases between the two germline ends. The CDR3 consists of 12 residues. The CDR3 sequence: CASSPRGGEQYF. The CDR3 region has the DNA TGTGCCAGCAGTCCTCGTGGCGGCGAGCAGTACTTC.

The DNA of the CDR3 is TGTGCCAGCAGCGTGCTGGGACAGAGCACAGATACGCAGTATTTT. Amino acid sequence: CASSVLGQSTDTQYF. The chain couples TRBV9 to TRBJ2-3; TRBD1 matches at 7 bases. Looked up from germline, CDR1 is SGDLS and CDR2 is YYNGEE. The V segment lost 2 bases and the J segment 0 bases; nucleotides outside the gene matches: 3. This CDR3 has 15 amino acids.

The rearrangement joins TRBV18 to TRBJ2-1; 7 nucleotides match TRBD1. V lost 8 bases and J lost 3; bases outside the gene matches: 7. In germline, CDR1 is KGHSH, CDR2 LQKENI. This CDR3 has 14 amino acids. The CDR3 DNA reads TGTGCCAGCACGCCGGACAGGAACTACAATGAGCAGTTCTTC. It specifies CASTPDRNYNEQFF. The whole variable domain, filled in from reference TRBV18 and TRBJ2-1, reads NAGVMQNPRHLVRRRGQEARLRCSPMKGHSHVYWYRQLPEEGLKFMVYLQKENIIDESGMPKERFSAEFPKEGPSILRIQQVVRGDSAAYFCASTPDRNYNEQFFGPGTRLTVL.

The chain links TRBV7-8 to TRBJ2-2; 7 nucleotides match TRBD2. This CDR3 has 18 residues. Germline CDR1 is SGHVS and CDR2 is FQNEAQ. The trim removed 1 base at V and 3 bases at J, leaving 11 bases unmatched. This CDR3 reads CASSLVPGGGRDTGELFF. The CDR3 nucleotides are TGTGCCAGCAGCTTAGTACCGGGAGGTGGGAGGGACACCGGGGAGCTGTTTTTT.

The V call is TRBV11-3, the J call TRBJ2-1; D might be TRBD1 (5 bases). V dropped 4 bases and J dropped 0 bases, with 10 bases sitting between them. The germline V gene has CDR1 SGHNT and CDR2 YENEEA. The CDR3 loop spans 15 amino acids. CDR3 region: CASSSTGDSYNEQFF. In DNA, the CDR3 is TGTGCCAGCAGCTCTACAGGAGACTCCTACAATGAGCAGTTCTTC.

In its sample, this clone was seen once. The J gene is TRBJ2-2, the V gene TRBV7-2; 13 bases match TRBD2. The CDR3 is 18 residues long. Trimming removed 5 bases from V and 4 bases from J; junction bases left unmatched: 10. Germline CDR1 SGHTA, CDR2 FQGNSA. As DNA, the CDR3 is TGTGCCAGCAGCCACAGGACTAGCGGGAGTACGGGCACCGGGGAGCTGTTTTTT. Protein: CASSHRTSGSTGTGELFF.

The chain carries TRBV7-7 and TRBJ2-2, with D tentatively TRBD2 (6 bases). The CDR3 covers 13 residues. From germline, CDR1 is SSHAT and CDR2 FNYEAQ (reference sequence). The V and J ends lost 9 bases and 0 bases respectively, with 8 bases between them. CDR3 sequence (DNA): TGTGCCAGTAGCGGATCGAACACCGGGGAGCTGTTTTTT. Translated: CASSGSNTGELFF.

The chain combines TRBV20-1 with TRBJ2-3; D not certain. Trimming removed 3 bases at V and 4 bases at J, with 5 bases between. Germline CDR1 reads DFQATT; CDR2 reads SNEGSKA (reference sequence). CDR3 length equals 11 residues. CDR3 sequence reads: CSASLSDTQYF. CDR3 nucleotides: TGCAGTGCTAGTCTTTCAGATACGCAGTATTTT.

The CDR3 spells CASSAGTGESYEQYF. The DNA of the CDR3 is TGTGCCAGCAGCGCCGGGACAGGGGAATCCTACGAGCAGTACTTC. The chain combines TRBV9 with TRBJ2-7; TRBD1 matches at 10 bases. This CDR3 has 15 residues. Trimming at V came to 3 bases and at J to 1 base, leaving 4 bases not matched to a gene. Germline CDR1 SGDLS, CDR2 YYNGEE.

A remark on this clone: A junction end diverges from the germline sequence, so it may reflect a read error. The genes are TRBV7-6 and TRBJ1-4, with D maybe TRBD1 (5 bases). The CDR3 has 16 residues. The germline V gene has CDR1 SGHVS and CDR2 FNYEAQ. CDR3 loop: CASSLGGTLLNEKLFF. In DNA, the CDR3 is TGTGCTAGCAGCTTAGGTGGGACCTTGCTTAATGAAAAACTGTTTTTT.

The V call is TRBV4-1, the J call TRBJ2-7, with D tentatively TRBD1 (8 bases). V lost 3 bases and J lost 1, with 19 bases in between. CDR1 and CDR2 from the germline V gene are MGHRA and YSYEKL. This CDR3 has 17 residues. CDR3 DNA sequence: TGCGCCAGCAGCCAGGGAGCGGGACAGGCAAGGTCCTACGAGCAGTACTTC. It encodes CASSQGAGQARSYEQYF.

The genes are TRBV5-1 and TRBJ1-4; D gene unclear. Trimming removed 4 bases at V and 7 bases at J, with 8 bases between. The CDR3 has 12 amino acids. Germline V gives CDR1 SGHRS, CDR2 YFSETQ. The CDR3 here is CASSDEGEKLFF. The CDR3 DNA reads as TGCGCCAGCAGCGACGAAGGTGAAAAACTGTTTTTT.

The chain has TRBV9 and TRBJ2-5; weak D call: TRBD2 (5 bases). V lost 4 bases, J lost 5 bases, and 18 bases lay in between. Germline CDR1 SGDLS, CDR2 YYNGEE. The CDR3 runs to 15 residues. The CDR3 DNA reads TGTGCCAGCAGCCTTCCTCGGGCGGGCGGGGAGACCCAGTACTTC. Protein: CASSLPRAGGETQYF.

Note on this clone: The same CDR3 arises from other DNA sequences in this sample as well. The rearrangement links TRBV7-8 to TRBJ1-2; 8 bases align to TRBD1. The CDR3 runs 13 residues. The V segment lost 1 base and the J segment 5 bases; nucleotides outside the gene matches: 0. Looked up from germline, CDR1 is SGHVS and CDR2 is FQNEAQ. The CDR3 DNA sequence: TGTGCCAGCAGCTTAGGGACAGGGTATGGCTACACCTTC. It translates to CASSLGTGYGYTF.

Written as DNA, the CDR3 is TGTGCCAGCAGCCCACAGGCCACTGAAGCTTTCTTT. Translating it yields CASSPQATEAFF. The rearrangement links TRBV7-2 to TRBJ1-1; tentatively, D is TRBD1 (5 bases). CDR1 and CDR2 (germline): SGHTA, FQGNSA. The V end lost 5 bases, the J end lost 4 bases, and 8 bases lay between the germline ends. This CDR3 is built from 12 residues.

The chain is built from TRBV28 and TRBJ2-5, with D possibly matching TRBD1 (6 bases). Between the trimmed V and J ends, which lost 6 bases and 5 bases, there was a span of 13 bases. The CDR3 extends over 13 amino acids. CDR1 is MDHEN, CDR2 SYDVKM, per germline. The CDR3 region has the DNA TGTGCCAGCAGGACACAGGGCTGGGAGACCCAGTACTTC. Translating gives CASRTQGWETQYF.

The chain's CDR3 is CASSQIQGNPRKTQYF. The DNA for the CDR3 is TGTGCCAGCAGCCAGATTCAGGGGAACCCGCGAAAGACCCAGTACTTC. The chain has TRBV5-8 and TRBJ2-5, with D maybe TRBD1 (6 bases). V dropped 4 bases and J dropped 6 bases, with 22 bases sitting between them. The germline V gene encodes CDR1 SGHTS and CDR2 YDEGEE. This CDR3 region has 16 residues.